This is a list of T cell receptor beta chains from one sample in a study of blood T cell repertoires in COVID-19. The protocol was immunoSEQ multiplex PCR, while the TCRdb copy is restricted to in-frame clones and leaves out a portion. The sample includes around 400,000 clones, approximately 87% seen only once; the top ten take 2% to 2.5%. Sample: peripheral blood. These receptors originate from a woman aged 55-75 years with COVID-19, enrolled during active disease. Both conserved end residues are part of each CDR3. Fields, in order: V gene, clone size, J gene, CDR3 protein. The size field is filled for only some rows; it gives once, few, many or a size class.

v_gene: TRBV7-3
abundance: NA
j_gene: TRBJ2-3
CDR3aa: CASSTTGGGYADTQYF

v_gene: TRBV2
abundance: NA
j_gene: TRBJ1-2
CDR3aa: CASSDRALNYGYTF

v_gene: TRBV19
abundance: NA
j_gene: TRBJ2-5
CDR3aa: CASSMQAGGRSQYF

v_gene: TRBV5-6
abundance: NA
j_gene: TRBJ2-2
CDR3aa: CASSHRTGANTGELFF

v_gene: TRBV29-1
abundance: few
j_gene: TRBJ1-1
CDR3aa: CSADRGGTEAFF

v_gene: TRBV13
abundance: NA
j_gene: TRBJ2-1
CDR3aa: CASSLSGGAPYNEQFF

v_gene: TRBV18
abundance: NA
j_gene: TRBJ2-5
CDR3aa: CASSPGLGGGTRQETQYF

v_gene: TRBV4-1
abundance: NA
j_gene: TRBJ1-5
CDR3aa: CASSQPYDRDNQPQHF

v_gene: TRBV9
abundance: NA
j_gene: TRBJ2-7
CDR3aa: CASSPTDRVTHEQYF

v_gene: TRBV27
abundance: NA
j_gene: TRBJ1-6
CDR3aa: CASRGSTRNSPLHF

v_gene: TRBV19
abundance: NA
j_gene: TRBJ2-5
CDR3aa: CASSKTPNKETQYF

v_gene: TRBV14
abundance: NA
j_gene: TRBJ1-2
CDR3aa: CASSPHRQANYGYTF

v_gene: TRBV5-1
abundance: NA
j_gene: TRBJ2-2
CDR3aa: CASSTDGERTGELFF

v_gene: TRBV5-1
abundance: NA
j_gene: TRBJ2-5
CDR3aa: CASSFYASGGRQETQYF

v_gene: TRBV12-5
abundance: NA
j_gene: TRBJ1-3
CDR3aa: CASGPDSSPGNTIYF

v_gene: TRBV30
abundance: NA
j_gene: TRBJ1-5
CDR3aa: CAWSVRSFRGNQPQHF

v_gene: TRBV9
abundance: once
j_gene: TRBJ2-7
CDR3aa: CASSARPDGLSYEQYF

v_gene: TRBV7-8
abundance: NA
j_gene: TRBJ2-7
CDR3aa: CASSLSGTGFLDEQYF

v_gene: TRBV7-9
abundance: few
j_gene: TRBJ1-1
CDR3aa: CASRRAEGEAFF

v_gene: TRBV7-3
abundance: NA
j_gene: TRBJ2-7
CDR3aa: CASSLGGGQSYEQYF

v_gene: TRBV6-5
abundance: NA
j_gene: TRBJ2-1
CDR3aa: CAIIWEDGNYNEQFF

v_gene: TRBV19
abundance: NA
j_gene: TRBJ2-1
CDR3aa: CASRESGGPGPHNEQFF

v_gene: TRBV7-9
abundance: NA
j_gene: TRBJ2-2
CDR3aa: CASGSPGLANTGELFF

v_gene: TRBV2
abundance: NA
j_gene: TRBJ2-7
CDR3aa: CASSETEALREQYF

v_gene: TRBV3-1/TRBV3-2
abundance: NA
j_gene: TRBJ1-1
CDR3aa: CASSQGQGRGLNTEAFF

v_gene: TRBV7-9
abundance: NA
j_gene: TRBJ1-2
CDR3aa: CASSLSGGRLNYGYTF

v_gene: TRBV19
abundance: few
j_gene: TRBJ1-2
CDR3aa: CASSDRQGGYTF

v_gene: TRBV19
abundance: NA
j_gene: TRBJ1-4
CDR3aa: CASSIDQGWKNEKLFF

v_gene: TRBV7-9
abundance: NA
j_gene: TRBJ2-7
CDR3aa: CASSSRTGGTYEQYF

v_gene: TRBV29-1
abundance: NA
j_gene: TRBJ2-7
CDR3aa: CSVGYQVGEQYF

v_gene: TRBV10-1
abundance: NA
j_gene: TRBJ1-1
CDR3aa: CASSPRDRGRGEAFF

v_gene: TRBV7-9
abundance: NA
j_gene: TRBJ1-3
CDR3aa: CASGKTEGRGNTIYF

v_gene: TRBV28
abundance: NA
j_gene: TRBJ1-5
CDR3aa: CASSLGQFFSNQPQHF

v_gene: TRBV5-6
abundance: NA
j_gene: TRBJ2-2
CDR3aa: CASSLLGRGEKTGELFF

v_gene: TRBV2
abundance: NA
j_gene: TRBJ1-6
CDR3aa: CASRKGDTTNSPLHF

v_gene: TRBV29-1
abundance: NA
j_gene: TRBJ2-7
CDR3aa: CSVAVPYEQYF

v_gene: TRBV29-1
abundance: once
j_gene: TRBJ1-1
CDR3aa: CSERVKLNTEAFF

v_gene: TRBV4-1
abundance: many
j_gene: TRBJ1-5
CDR3aa: CASSQDPTSGTRNQPQHF

v_gene: TRBV5-1
abundance: NA
j_gene: TRBJ1-3
CDR3aa: CASSLGQVSPSGNTIYF

v_gene: TRBV4-2
abundance: NA
j_gene: TRBJ1-2
CDR3aa: CASSRPAGAPDGYTF

v_gene: TRBV25-1
abundance: NA
j_gene: TRBJ2-2
CDR3aa: CASSAYRNTGELFF

v_gene: TRBV10-2
abundance: NA
j_gene: TRBJ1-1
CDR3aa: CASSDHRLNTEAFF

v_gene: TRBV30
abundance: NA
j_gene: TRBJ2-7
CDR3aa: CAWSRGSYEQYF

v_gene: TRBV6-5
abundance: NA
j_gene: TRBJ2-7
CDR3aa: CASSYGGSAYEQYF

v_gene: TRBV9
abundance: NA
j_gene: TRBJ2-3
CDR3aa: CASSVTSGVAWNTQYF

v_gene: TRBV7-3
abundance: NA
j_gene: TRBJ1-2
CDR3aa: CASSSSGAGAGYTF

v_gene: TRBV11-2
abundance: NA
j_gene: TRBJ1-1
CDR3aa: CASSLVTGGGTEAFF

v_gene: TRBV20-1
abundance: once
j_gene: TRBJ1-5
CDR3aa: CSAPYQVGEHF